This is a list of T cell receptor beta chains from one sample in a study of shared clonotypes between healthy human individuals. Assay used: immunoSEQ multiplex PCR; TCRdb lists only in-frame clones, some missing. The sample has more than 500,000 clones; 85% to 95% are singletons. Sequencing input: naive CD8+ T cells sorted from blood. The receptors come from a woman aged 30 to 39 in good health. Both conserved end residues are part of each CDR3. Fields, in order: D gene, clone size, V gene, J gene, CDR3 DNA, CDR3 protein. The D gene is left open where the match is weak. For some rows the clone size is stated as once, few or many, or as a class when expanded; others skip it.

TRBD1	-	TRBV29-1	TRBJ2-7	TGCAGCGCAAACATGAGGGGGCAGGGAGTCTCCTACGAGCAGTACTTC	CSANMRGQGVSYEQYF
-	-	TRBV19	TRBJ2-7	TGTGCCAGTAGTACCCCCTTGAGGGGTCTAAACGAGCAGTACTTC	CASSTPLRGLNEQYF
-	-	TRBV19	TRBJ2-1	TGTGCCAGTAGTATCGTGGTAGCGGCATACAATGAGCAGTTCTTC	CASSIVVAAYNEQFF
-	-	TRBV5-4	TRBJ2-7	TGTGCCAGCAGCCTGGGGCTATCGGCTTACGAGCAGTACTTC	CASSLGLSAYEQYF
TRBD1	-	TRBV7-8	TRBJ1-2	TGTGCCAGCAGCTTCTATTCCGAGGACAGGGCTGTTCTTGGTGGCTACACCTTC	CASSFYSEDRAVLGGYTF
TRBD2	-	TRBV4-1	TRBJ2-3	TGCGCCAGCAGCACGCGGACTAGCGGGAAAGATACGCAGTATTTT	CASSTRTSGKDTQYF
TRBD2	-	TRBV11-2	TRBJ2-7	TGTGCCAGCAGGTCTAGCGGACGAGGCCACGAGCAGTACTTC	CASRSSGRGHEQYF
-	-	TRBV28	TRBJ1-5	TGTGCCAGCAGTTTATTTGGGTCCAATCAGCCCCAGCATTTT	CASSLFGSNQPQHF
-	-	TRBV19	TRBJ1-5	TGTGCCACAAGACACCTTAGCAATCAGCCCCAGCATTTT	CATRHLSNQPQHF
-	-	TRBV9	TRBJ2-7	TGTGCCAGCAGCGTAGGACTGGGATCCTACGAGCAGTACTTC	CASSVGLGSYEQYF
-	-	TRBV11-2	TRBJ2-7	TGTGCCAGCAGCTCTGAGGGTCTCGACGAGCAGTACTTC	CASSSEGLDEQYF
TRBD2	-	TRBV4-2	TRBJ2-1	TGTGCCAGCAGCCAAGATCGCGGGAGCGCCTACAATGAGCAGTTCTTC	CASSQDRGSAYNEQFF
TRBD1	-	TRBV4-1	TRBJ1-2	TGCGCCAGCAGCCAACAAATCGGGACAGGTAATGGCTACACCTTC	CASSQQIGTGNGYTF
-	once	TRBV27	TRBJ2-7	TGTGCCAGCAGTTTAGGTGCGATAAATGCCTACGAGCAGTACTTC	CASSLGAINAYEQYF
-	-	TRBV5-4	TRBJ2-5	TGTGCCAGCAGCTCCGAGTCGGGAGAGACCCAGTACTTC	CASSSESGETQYF
TRBD2	few	TRBV14	TRBJ2-7	TGTGCCAGCAGCCGCCACCCACCTGGGACTAGCGCCTACGAGCAGTACTTC	CASSRHPPGTSAYEQYF
-	-	TRBV7-3	TRBJ2-5	TGTGCCAGCAGCTTACTAGGTGGAGCACAAGAGACCCAGTACTTC	CASSLLGGAQETQYF
-	once	TRBV28	TRBJ2-7	TGTGCCAGCAGTTTACCTGGGAGCTCCTACGAGCAGTACTTC	CASSLPGSSYEQYF
TRBD2	-	TRBV20-1	TRBJ2-7	TGCAGTGCTAGGACTAGCGGGAGCCCGTACTTC	CSARTSGSPYF
-	once	TRBV9	TRBJ2-1	TGTGCCAGCAGCGTAGACGGCTACCCATCCTACAATGAGCAGTTCTTC	CASSVDGYPSYNEQFF
-	-	TRBV19	TRBJ2-1	TGTGCCAGTAGGGGTTCCCAGGAGTCAGGATGGTCCGACTCCTACAATGAGCAGTTCTTC	CASRGSQESGWSDSYNEQFF
-	-	TRBV10-3	TRBJ2-7	TGTGCCATCAGTGAAGACCTCCCTACCCTATACGAGCAGTACTTC	CAISEDLPTLYEQYF
TRBD1	-	TRBV13	TRBJ2-7	TGTGCCAGCAGCTTTCCAGGGGGCAGCCCCTACGAGCAGTACTTC	CASSFPGGSPYEQYF
TRBD2	-	TRBV5-5	TRBJ2-2	TGTGCCAGCAGCTTGATCATAGCGGGAGGAGTTTCAACCGGGGAGCTGTTTTTT	CASSLIIAGGVSTGELFF
TRBD2	-	TRBV5-6	TRBJ2-2	TGTGCCAGCAGCGAAGGAGCGGGAGGGCCCGAGGCCGGGGAGCTGTTTTTT	CASSEGAGGPEAGELFF
TRBD1	-	TRBV5-5	TRBJ1-1	TGTGCCAGCAGCTTGGGACAGGGGATGACGGAAGCTTTCTTT	CASSLGQGMTEAFF
TRBD2	-	TRBV19	TRBJ2-3	TGTGCCAGTAGTTATCTAGCGGGAGAGGTTGGGAACACAGATACGCAGTATTTT	CASSYLAGEVGNTDTQYF
TRBD1	-	TRBV28	TRBJ1-2	TGTGCCAGCAGCACGGGACAGGGGGGGTATGGCTACACCTTC	CASSTGQGGYGYTF
-	-	TRBV11-2	TRBJ2-7	TGTGCCAGCAGCTTTGCCGGGGTAGCGCGTTACGAGCAGTACTTC	CASSFAGVARYEQYF
TRBD1	-	TRBV9	TRBJ2-5	TGTGCCAGCAGCGTAGGCTCCTTCGGGACAGAGACAAAGTACTTC	CASSVGSFGTETKYF
TRBD1	-	TRBV20-1	TRBJ2-7	TGCAGTGCACAGGGGGTAAACGAGCAGTACTTC	CSAQGVNEQYF
-	-	TRBV27	TRBJ2-5	TGTGCCAGCAGTTTATCGCTGGGACACAACCTCGGGGAGACCCAGTACTTC	CASSLSLGHNLGETQYF
-	-	TRBV4-1	TRBJ2-7	TGCGCCAGCAGCCAAGTTAGGAGTCGGGGGACCCACGAGCAGTACTTC	CASSQVRSRGTHEQYF
-	-	TRBV11-2	TRBJ1-1	TGTGCCACCACCTTAAATATCGGGGTGAGCACTGAAGCTTTCTTT	CATTLNIGVSTEAFF
-	-	TRBV5-4	TRBJ1-2	TGTGCCAGCAGCTGGGCTGGGGGGGCTGGCTACACCTTC	CASSWAGGAGYTF
-	-	TRBV4-2	TRBJ2-3	TGTGCCAGCAGCCAAGGTGCACCTAGCACAGATACGCAGTATTTT	CASSQGAPSTDTQYF
TRBD2	-	TRBV4-2	TRBJ2-7	TGTGCCAGCAGCCAAGAGCTAGCGGGAGTCCACGAGCAGTACTTC	CASSQELAGVHEQYF
-	-	TRBV5-6	TRBJ2-7	TGTGCCAGCAGCGCTCTTCACGTGGAGCAGTACTTC	CASSALHVEQYF
TRBD2	-	TRBV5-6	TRBJ2-1	TGTGCCAGCAGCTTGGCCTGGGCTAGCGGGTACAATGAGCAGTTCTTC	CASSLAWASGYNEQFF
-	-	TRBV5-1	TRBJ1-1	TGCGCCAGCAGCGTACAGGGTTTGGCTTTCTTT	CASSVQGLAFF
TRBD1	-	TRBV27	TRBJ1-4	TGTGCCAGCAGTTTCACAGGGGGCCTTAATGAAAAACTGTTTTTT	CASSFTGGLNEKLFF
-	-	TRBV7-8	TRBJ1-5	TGTGCCAGCAGCTTACGGGGCAATGGCAATCAGCCCCAGCATTTT	CASSLRGNGNQPQHF
-	-	TRBV5-1	TRBJ2-7	TGCGCCAGCAGCTTGGGACGCGTGGGGGCTCACGAGCAGTACTTC	CASSLGRVGAHEQYF
TRBD1	-	TRBV28	TRBJ2-7	TGTGCCAGCCGGGACAGGGGTTTCTACGAGCAGTACTTC	CASRDRGFYEQYF
TRBD1	-	TRBV14	TRBJ1-3	TGTGCCAGCAGCCAAATATCAGGGGGCGCGTCCGGAAACACCATATATTTT	CASSQISGGASGNTIYF
-	-	TRBV28	TRBJ1-5	TGTGCCAGCAGTTTCCGGACGGAAGACAGGAAGGGTCAGCCCCAGCATTTT	CASSFRTEDRKGQPQHF
TRBD1	-	TRBV28	TRBJ1-1	TGTGCCAGCAGAGGGACAGGGATCAGGACTGAAGCTTTCTTT	CASRGTGIRTEAFF
-	-	TRBV7-2	TRBJ1-2	TGTGCCAGCTTAGGGGGAGCGGGTCAGAACTATGGCTACACCTTC	CASLGGAGQNYGYTF
-	-	TRBV19	TRBJ2-1	TGTGCCAGTAGTATATTTAGGGGGAGGGCCGGTGAGCAGTTCTTC	CASSIFRGRAGEQFF
-	-	TRBV7-8	TRBJ2-2	TGTGCCAGCAGCTACCCCACCCGGGAAGTCTCGAACACCGGGGAGCTGTTTTTT	CASSYPTREVSNTGELFF
-	-	TRBV19	TRBJ1-1	TGTGCCAGTAGTCGGGGGGCGGGGTACACTGAAGCTTTCTTT	CASSRGAGYTEAFF
TRBD1	-	TRBV7-9	TRBJ2-7	TGTGCCAGCAGCTACCCGGGACAGGGGGCTGGAGAGCAGTACTTC	CASSYPGQGAGEQYF
-	-	TRBV6-1	TRBJ1-1	TGTGCCAGCAGTGACTGGACTGAAGCTTTCTTT	CASSDWTEAFF
-	-	TRBV5-6	TRBJ2-1	TGTGCCAGCAGCTTAGGGACCTCTCTTGATCCGTTCTACAATGAGCAGTTCTTC	CASSLGTSLDPFYNEQFF
TRBD2	-	TRBV30	TRBJ2-3	TGTGCCTGGAGTTCCGGCCTTAGCGGGAGTGATACGCAGTATTTT	CAWSSGLSGSDTQYF
-	once	TRBV19	TRBJ1-4	TGTGCCAGTACACCCGCAACTAATGAAAAACTGTTTTTT	CASTPATNEKLFF
-	-	TRBV30	TRBJ2-7	TGTGCCTGGAACGAGCAGGGAGGCGAGCAGTACTTC	CAWNEQGGEQYF
-	-	TRBV4-1	TRBJ2-1	TGCGCCAGCAGCCAAGGCTGGGGCCAGGGGGGTTACAATGAGCAGTTCTTC	CASSQGWGQGGYNEQFF